The rows below give T cell receptor beta chains drawn from one sample of a study of control samples from healthy donors and cancer patients. Clones were read by immunoSEQ multiplex PCR, and TCRdb kept only the in-frame ones, dropping some. The table shows some 110,000 clones, with 75% to 90% occurring only once. Sequenced material: PBMCs. The source is a woman in her forties or fifties with colorectal cancer. CDR3s include the opening cysteine and the closing phenylalanine or tryptophan. A D gene is named only where the DNA matches it firmly.

DNA,CDR3,D,V,J
TGCGCCAGCAATTTTGGGACGCAGGCATCACCCCTCCACTTT,CASNFGTQASPLHF,NA,TRBV5-1,TRBJ1-6
TGTGCCAGCGGCGGGTTCGACGAGCAGTACTTC,CASGGFDEQYF,NA,TRBV7-6,TRBJ2-7
TGCGCCAGCAGCCCGCGACTAGCGCAATCCTACGAGCAGTACTTC,CASSPRLAQSYEQYF,TRBD2,TRBV5-1,TRBJ2-7
TGTGCCAGCAGTCACCACACCCTAGGACTAGCGGGAGGGATTACGCAGTATTTT,CASSHHTLGLAGGITQYF,TRBD2,TRBV27,TRBJ2-3
TGTGCTAGTGGTTTGATAGGACAGCTTTGGTACGAGCAGTACTTC,CASGLIGQLWYEQYF,NA,TRBV12-5,TRBJ2-7
TGTGCCAGCACCTACAGGGGCGGCGGGGAGCTGTTTTTT,CASTYRGGGELFF,TRBD1,TRBV12-3/TRBV12-4,TRBJ2-2
TGCAGCGTCAGGGACACAGGGGACACTGAAGCTTTCTTT,CSVRDTGDTEAFF,TRBD1,TRBV29-1,TRBJ1-1
TGTGCCAGCAGTTTATATGGACAGGGACGGAGTCCCCAGCATTTT,CASSLYGQGRSPQHF,TRBD1,TRBV27,TRBJ1-5
TGTGCCAGCAGCTTAGAGTGGGACAGGGCCCAAGAGACCCAGTACTTC,CASSLEWDRAQETQYF,TRBD1,TRBV11-2,TRBJ2-5
TGTGCCAGCAGTGAACTTACTGCGGGGGACGAGCAGTACTTC,CASSELTAGDEQYF,TRBD2,TRBV2,TRBJ2-7
TGTGCCAGCAGGACTACTAGCGGGAGCACAGATACGCAGTATTTT,CASRTTSGSTDTQYF,TRBD2,TRBV4-2,TRBJ2-3
TGTGCCAGCACCTTCTACGAGCAGTACTTC,CASTFYEQYF,NA,TRBV5-8,TRBJ2-7
TGTGCCGGCAGCGTCCAGTCAACTAATGAAAAACTGTTTTTT,CAGSVQSTNEKLFF,NA,TRBV9,TRBJ1-4
TGTGCCAGTAGTACTCCAGGGGGAACCGGGGAGCTGTTTTTT,CASSTPGGTGELFF,TRBD1,TRBV19,TRBJ2-2
TGTGCCAGTAGAATTGGTATGGGTCGCAATCAGCCCCAGCATTTT,CASRIGMGRNQPQHF,NA,TRBV19,TRBJ1-5
TGCGCCAGCAGCTTGGAAGTGTCGAACACCGGGGAGCTGTTTTTT,CASSLEVSNTGELFF,NA,TRBV5-1,TRBJ2-2
TGTGCCAGCAGTTTTGACGGAAACACTGAAGCTTTCTTT,CASSFDGNTEAFF,NA,TRBV12-3/TRBV12-4,TRBJ1-1
TGCAGTGCTAGTCAGGATCAGCCCCAGCATTTT,CSASQDQPQHF,NA,TRBV20-1,TRBJ1-5
TGTGCCAGCAGTTTATGGTCTAGCAGTAATGAGCAGTTCTTC,CASSLWSSSNEQFF,NA,TRBV27,TRBJ2-1
TGTGCCAGCAGCTTAAGCCTAGGGGGCCGAGAGACCCAGTACTTC,CASSLSLGGRETQYF,TRBD1,TRBV7-9,TRBJ2-5